This T cell receptor beta chain was documented in a study of a mutant IDH1 vaccine in newly diagnosed glioma. Looking at the study overall: The study gave patients eight vaccinations in weeks 1, 3, 5, 7, 11, 15, 19, 23. Patients began vaccination 4-6 weeks after radiotherapy alone, or with temozolomide cycles.

Regarding the study as a whole: Top-clonotype changes in peripheral T cells seemed unrelated to pseudoprogression.

About this clone itself: Its antigen is undetermined.

V lost 0 bases and J lost 1, with 13 bases in between. The CDR3 is 16 residues long. Per germline, CDR1 SGDLS and CDR2 YYNGEE. Time point reported: week 11, during vaccination. Each vaccine dose was 300 ug of mutant IDH1 20-mer peptide, with topical imiquimod. Profiled with immunoSEQ multiplex PCR; TCRdb holds only in-frame clones, not every one. This sample has about 60,000 clones, with about 80% found just once. The V call is TRBV9, the J call TRBJ1-1; tentative D call: TRBD1 (5 bases). This receptor was obtained from a man aged 25-45 years with glioma. Sequencing was performed on PBMCs, taken from a glioma patient whose treatment included an IDH1 peptide vaccine. This CDR3 is CASSVAGAARNTEAFF. The CDR3 DNA is TGTGCCAGCAGCGTAGCTGGGGCCGCAAGGAACACTGAAGCTTTCTTT.